The rows below give T cell receptor beta chains drawn from one sample of a study of T cell responses to AZD1222 COVID-19 vaccine. The repertoire was sequenced with immunoSEQ multiplex PCR; TCRdb's copy has only in-frame clones and lacks some. This sample has roughly 120,000 clones, with approximately 85% found just once. Sample: peripheral blood, taken 28 days after the second AZD1222 dose. Receptors originate from an adult who received the AZD1222 COVID-19 vaccine. CDR3s include the opening cysteine and the closing phenylalanine or tryptophan. D genes are given only for firm matches. The size entry is marked missing in some rows and otherwise reads once, few, many or a size class.

V gene: TRBV6-5; J gene: TRBJ1-3; clone size: -; D gene: TRBD1; CDR3 protein: CASSVDRGGNTIYF; CDR3 DNA: TGTGCCAGCAGCGTGGACAGGGGCGGAAACACCATATATTTT
V gene: TRBV2; J gene: TRBJ1-5; clone size: -; D gene: TRBD1; CDR3 protein: CASLRGDSFNQPQHF; CDR3 DNA: TGTGCCAGCTTACGCGGGGACAGCTTCAATCAGCCCCAGCATTTT
V gene: TRBV21-1; J gene: TRBJ1-1; clone size: once; D gene: -; CDR3 protein: CASTGTGDQNTEAFF; CDR3 DNA: TGTGCCAGCACCGGGACAGGGGACCAGAACACTGAAGCTTTCTTT
V gene: TRBV6-5; J gene: TRBJ1-1; clone size: -; D gene: TRBD1; CDR3 protein: CASSRTGQINTEAFF; CDR3 DNA: TGTGCCAGCAGTAGAACGGGACAGATTAACACTGAAGCTTTCTTT
V gene: TRBV15; J gene: TRBJ2-7; clone size: few; D gene: TRBD1; CDR3 protein: CATSRAGTGGDEQYF; CDR3 DNA: TGTGCCACCAGCAGAGCCGGGACAGGGGGCGACGAGCAGTACTTC
V gene: TRBV10-3; J gene: TRBJ2-7; clone size: -; D gene: TRBD2; CDR3 protein: CAISDDGGGYEQYF; CDR3 DNA: TGTGCCATCAGTGATGACGGGGGGGGCTACGAGCAGTACTTC
V gene: TRBV29-1; J gene: TRBJ1-2; clone size: -; D gene: TRBD1; CDR3 protein: CSVVSGQSNYGYTF; CDR3 DNA: TGCAGCGTTGTATCGGGACAGTCTAACTATGGCTACACCTTC
V gene: TRBV5-1; J gene: TRBJ1-2; clone size: few; D gene: -; CDR3 protein: CASSDQTGGAGYTF; CDR3 DNA: TGCGCCAGCAGCGATCAGACTGGAGGGGCTGGCTACACCTTC
V gene: TRBV4-2; J gene: TRBJ1-2; clone size: once; D gene: -; CDR3 protein: CASSGRAYGYTF; CDR3 DNA: TGTGCCAGCAGCGGGAGAGCCTATGGCTACACCTTC
V gene: TRBV7-9; J gene: TRBJ1-1; clone size: -; D gene: -; CDR3 protein: CATQPRQFTEAFF; CDR3 DNA: TGTGCCACCCAACCCAGACAGTTCACTGAAGCTTTCTTT
V gene: TRBV7-2; J gene: TRBJ1-3; clone size: -; D gene: -; CDR3 protein: CASSQVGGNTIYF; CDR3 DNA: TGTGCCAGCAGCCAAGTAGGCGGAAACACCATATATTTT
V gene: TRBV12-3/TRBV12-4; J gene: TRBJ2-5; clone size: -; D gene: TRBD2; CDR3 protein: CASRRLAWETQYF; CDR3 DNA: TGTGCCAGCAGACGACTAGCCTGGGAGACCCAGTACTTC
V gene: TRBV5-1; J gene: TRBJ1-2; clone size: -; D gene: -; CDR3 protein: CASSLGQSANYGYTF; CDR3 DNA: TGCGCCAGCAGCTTGGGGCAGAGCGCTAACTATGGCTACACCTTC
V gene: TRBV21-1; J gene: TRBJ2-5; clone size: -; D gene: -; CDR3 protein: CASSKDPGRWETQYF; CDR3 DNA: TGTGCCAGCAGCAAAGACCCGGGTAGGTGGGAGACCCAGTACTTC
V gene: TRBV10-3; J gene: TRBJ2-5; clone size: -; D gene: -; CDR3 protein: CAISESRGTQETQYF; CDR3 DNA: TGTGCCATCAGTGAGTCGAGGGGGACCCAAGAGACCCAGTACTTC
V gene: TRBV2; J gene: TRBJ2-3; clone size: many; D gene: TRBD2; CDR3 protein: CASRRGGREDTQYF; CDR3 DNA: TGTGCCAGCAGGCGGGGGGGCCGTGAAGATACGCAGTATTTT
V gene: TRBV27; J gene: TRBJ2-7; clone size: -; D gene: TRBD1; CDR3 protein: CASTTRDRHYEQYF; CDR3 DNA: TGTGCCAGCACCACCCGGGACAGACACTACGAGCAGTACTTC
V gene: TRBV24-1; J gene: TRBJ1-1; clone size: -; D gene: -; CDR3 protein: CATSEVQGLNTEAFF; CDR3 DNA: TGTGCCACCAGTGAGGTTCAGGGACTGAACACTGAAGCTTTCTTT
V gene: TRBV5-1; J gene: TRBJ1-3; clone size: -; D gene: TRBD1; CDR3 protein: CASSLQGAGNTIYF; CDR3 DNA: TGCGCCAGCAGCCTACAGGGGGCTGGAAACACCATATATTTT
V gene: TRBV3-1/TRBV3-2; J gene: TRBJ1-1; clone size: -; D gene: TRBD1; CDR3 protein: CASSQFMRQGAAEAFF; CDR3 DNA: TGTGCCAGCAGCCAATTCATGCGCCAGGGGGCCGCTGAAGCTTTCTTT
V gene: TRBV6-1; J gene: TRBJ1-1; clone size: -; D gene: -; CDR3 protein: CASSELGSWHTEAFF; CDR3 DNA: TGTGCCAGCAGTGAACTCGGGAGTTGGCACACTGAAGCTTTCTTT
V gene: TRBV24-1; J gene: TRBJ2-5; clone size: few; D gene: TRBD1; CDR3 protein: CATSDYTGGWETQYF; CDR3 DNA: TGTGCCACCAGTGATTATACAGGGGGCTGGGAGACCCAGTACTTC
V gene: TRBV5-1; J gene: TRBJ2-7; clone size: -; D gene: TRBD1; CDR3 protein: CASSWDRGNEQYF; CDR3 DNA: TGCGCCAGCAGCTGGGACAGGGGTAACGAGCAGTACTTC
V gene: TRBV19; J gene: TRBJ1-2; clone size: -; D gene: -; CDR3 protein: CASSAEGRSYGYTF; CDR3 DNA: TGTGCCAGTAGTGCCGAGGGGAGGAGCTATGGCTACACCTTC
V gene: TRBV6-4; J gene: TRBJ1-4; clone size: -; D gene: -; CDR3 protein: CASRGGLAKLFF; CDR3 DNA: TGTGCCAGCAGAGGGGGTCTCGCCAAACTGTTTTTT
V gene: TRBV6-1; J gene: TRBJ1-5; clone size: -; D gene: -; CDR3 protein: CASSEAPARANQPQHF; CDR3 DNA: TGTGCCAGCAGTGAAGCCCCCGCCAGGGCCAATCAGCCCCAGCATTTT
V gene: TRBV6-5; J gene: TRBJ1-4; clone size: -; D gene: TRBD1; CDR3 protein: CASRGQEKLFF; CDR3 DNA: TGTGCCAGCAGGGGACAGGAAAAACTGTTTTTT
V gene: TRBV19; J gene: TRBJ1-5; clone size: -; D gene: -; CDR3 protein: CAGGGEQPQHF; CDR3 DNA: TGTGCCGGGGGAGGGGAACAGCCCCAGCATTTT
V gene: TRBV11-1; J gene: TRBJ1-4; clone size: -; D gene: TRBD1; CDR3 protein: CASSRDRGNEKLFF; CDR3 DNA: TGTGCCAGCAGCCGGGACAGGGGGAATGAAAAACTGTTTTTT
V gene: TRBV2; J gene: TRBJ1-1; clone size: -; D gene: -; CDR3 protein: CASSRDMNTEAFF; CDR3 DNA: TGTGCCAGCAGCCGAGACATGAACACTGAAGCTTTCTTT
V gene: TRBV19; J gene: TRBJ1-5; clone size: -; D gene: -; CDR3 protein: CASSITHSNQPQHF; CDR3 DNA: TGTGCCAGTAGTATTACACATAGCAATCAGCCCCAGCATTTT
V gene: TRBV9; J gene: TRBJ1-3; clone size: -; D gene: -; CDR3 protein: CASSARTDGNTIYF; CDR3 DNA: TGTGCCAGCAGCGCGAGGACCGATGGAAACACCATATATTTT
V gene: TRBV19; J gene: TRBJ1-2; clone size: -; D gene: TRBD1; CDR3 protein: CASSTYRGAATNYGYTF; CDR3 DNA: TGTGCCAGTAGTACCTACAGGGGGGCCGCAACTAACTATGGCTACACCTTC
V gene: TRBV9; J gene: TRBJ2-1; clone size: -; D gene: TRBD2; CDR3 protein: CASSVYVSGGGLTYNEQFF; CDR3 DNA: TGTGCCAGCAGCGTTTACGTTAGCGGGGGCGGCTTGACCTACAATGAGCAGTTCTTC
V gene: TRBV18; J gene: TRBJ2-2; clone size: -; D gene: TRBD1; CDR3 protein: CASSQTGDTGELFF; CDR3 DNA: TGTGCCAGCTCACAGACAGGGGACACCGGGGAGCTGTTTTTT
V gene: TRBV6-5; J gene: TRBJ1-3; clone size: -; D gene: -; CDR3 protein: CASRAQQGPGNTIYF; CDR3 DNA: TGTGCCAGCAGAGCTCAACAGGGACCTGGAAACACCATATATTTT
V gene: TRBV9; J gene: TRBJ1-2; clone size: -; D gene: -; CDR3 protein: CASSIGAYYGYTF; CDR3 DNA: TGTGCCAGCAGCATAGGGGCGTATTATGGCTACACCTTC
V gene: TRBV6-5; J gene: TRBJ1-6; clone size: -; D gene: -; CDR3 protein: CASRPAGPNSPLHF; CDR3 DNA: TGTGCCAGCAGGCCAGCGGGACCGAATTCACCCCTCCACTTT
V gene: TRBV28; J gene: TRBJ1-1; clone size: -; D gene: -; CDR3 protein: CASRGEGGMNTEAFF; CDR3 DNA: TGTGCCAGCAGGGGAGAAGGGGGGATGAACACTGAAGCTTTCTTT
V gene: TRBV3-1/TRBV3-2; J gene: TRBJ1-1; clone size: -; D gene: -; CDR3 protein: CASSQSTANTEAFF; CDR3 DNA: TGTGCCAGCAGCCAGTCGACGGCGAACACTGAAGCTTTCTTT
V gene: TRBV10-3; J gene: TRBJ1-5; clone size: -; D gene: TRBD1; CDR3 protein: CAISPGQGDQPQHF; CDR3 DNA: TGTGCCATCAGTCCGGGACAGGGTGATCAGCCCCAGCATTTT
V gene: TRBV4-1; J gene: TRBJ1-6; clone size: many; D gene: -; CDR3 protein: CASSQVPVIDSPLHF; CDR3 DNA: TGCGCCAGCAGCCAAGTCCCGGTTATCGATTCACCCCTCCACTTT